This TCR beta chain comes out of a study of CD8+ T cells in alopecia areata. RNA was extracted and reverse transcribed into cDNA as the sequencing template. Using immunoSEQ multiplex PCR, the repertoire was profiled, and TCRdb retains in-frame clones only, with some absent. The sample records 150,000 to 190,000 clones, around 55% being singletons. The sample in question was CD8+ T cells sorted from blood, obtained at week 0. The receptor was isolated from a human donor with alopecia areata.

The CDR3 DNA reads as TGTGCCAGCAGCTCGACTATTGGGGGCCAAGAGACCCAGTACTTC. It specifies CASSSTIGGQETQYF. The chain joins TRBV7-9 to TRBJ2-5; D possibly uses TRBD1 or TRBD2 (5 bases each). CDR3 size: 15 residues. CDR1 SEHNR and CDR2 FQNEAQ come from the germline V gene (reference sequence). V lost 4 bases to trimming and J lost 1 base, with 13 bases between them.